The 23 T cell receptor beta chains below all came from one sample that was sequenced in a study of radiation and T cells in renal cell carcinoma. Sequencing was performed with immunoSEQ multiplex PCR; in TCRdb, only in-frame clones are kept and a portion is missing. The table includes 140,000 to 150,000 clones, 88% detected once. Time point indicated: baseline pretreatment blood. Treatment reported: 15 Gy SBRT to primary tumor, nephrectomy 4 weeks later. The sample was blood, taken from a patient whose treatment included radiotherapy and nephrectomy. The source is an older woman with renal cell carcinoma.

The V gene is TRBV19, the J gene TRBJ2-7, with a possible D match to TRBD2 (7 bases). The germline V gene encodes CDR1 LNHDA and CDR2 SQIVND (reference sequence). The ends were cut back, 5 bases at V and 2 bases at J, with 13 bases in the middle. The CDR3 runs 14 residues. This CDR3 reads CASSLAGGPYEQYF. The CDR3 DNA reads as TGTGCCAGTAGTCTTGCCGGGGGGCCCTACGAGCAGTACTTC.

This clone is a singleton in its sample. This chain joins TRBV6-1 and TRBJ1-4, with 10 bases fitting TRBD1. V was pared by 6 bases and J by 5 bases, with 3 bases of the junction left unmatched. The CDR3 is made up of 14 amino acids. CDR1 is MNHNS, CDR2 SASEGT, per germline. The chain's CDR3 is CASRGTGDNEKLFF. Here the CDR3 DNA reads TGTGCCAGCAGGGGGACAGGGGACAATGAAAAACTGTTTTTT.

The chain couples TRBV7-3 to TRBJ1-1; 7 bases align to TRBD1. Trimming removed 4 bases from V and 1 base from J; junction bases left unmatched: 6. CDR3 length: 15 amino acids. Germline CDR1 reads SGHTA; CDR2 reads FQGTGA. The CDR3 DNA follows: TGTGCCAGCAGCTCGACAGGGTCTTCGAACACTGAAGCTTTCTTT. It specifies CASSSTGSSNTEAFF.

This chain uses TRBV6-6 with TRBJ2-7, with 7 nucleotides matching TRBD2. Germline V gene sequence: CDR1 MNHNY, CDR2 SVGAGI (reference sequence). The junction had 13 bases not matched to a gene; V was cut back by 7 bases and J by 7 bases. The CDR3 sequence is 14 residues long. CDR3 in DNA: TGTGCCAGCACCGAATGGGGGACTAACAGGGAGCAGTACTTC. Translation gives CASTEWGTNREQYF.

The rearrangement links TRBV7-2 to TRBJ2-7; 7 positions match TRBD1. Trimming took 5 bases from V and 2 from J; bases not matched to a gene: 6. Per germline, CDR1 SGHTA and CDR2 FQGNSA. The CDR3 covers 14 residues. CDR3 DNA sequence: TGTGCCAGCAGCGCCCGACAGGGCCCCTACGAGCAGTACTTC. This gives the protein CASSARQGPYEQYF.

The chain combines TRBV10-3 with TRBJ1-1; D possibly corresponds to TRBD1 (5 bases). V was shortened by 9 bases and J by 1 base, with 9 bases between the two germline ends. Germline V gene data show CDR1 as ENHRY and CDR2 as SYGVKD. The CDR3 loop spans 12 amino acids. The CDR3 nucleotides read TGTGCCATAGGGACCGAGAACACTGAAGCTTTCTTT. Translated: CAIGTENTEAFF.

The rearrangement uses TRBV4-3 and TRBJ2-5; tentatively, D is TRBD2 (5 bases). The germline gives CDR1 LGHNA, CDR2 YSLEER. V lost 4 bases, J lost 5 bases, and 11 bases lay in between. The CDR3 has 13 amino acids. CDR3: CASSPGILETQYF. DNA of the CDR3: TGCGCCAGCAGCCCGGGGATTCTTGAGACCCAGTACTTC.

The V and J genes are TRBV6-1 and TRBJ1-2, with D perhaps TRBD1 (5 bases). The V and J ends lost 4 bases and 7 bases respectively, with 13 bases between them. This CDR3 has 13 residues. The germline gives CDR1 MNHNS, CDR2 SASEGT. CDR3 residues: CASSAGGSVGYTF. The DNA of the CDR3 is TGTGCCAGCAGTGCTGGGGGGTCCGTTGGCTACACCTTC.

The chain carries TRBV6-1 and TRBJ2-2; 10 bases are shared with TRBD2. This CDR3 comprises 15 residues. Germline assignment: CDR1 MNHNS and CDR2 SASEGT. V lost 7 bases to trimming and J lost 4 bases; unmatched junction nucleotides: 6. This chain's CDR3 is CASTALAGVTGELFF. CDR3 in DNA: TGTGCCAGCACAGCGCTAGCGGGGGTCACCGGGGAGCTGTTTTTT.

The chain carries TRBV4-2 and TRBJ2-3; TRBD2 matches 8 bases. The V gene end was trimmed by 0 bases and the J gene end by 9 bases; junction bases not matched to a gene: 8. Germline-derived CDR1 and CDR2 are LGHNA and YNFKEQ. There are 15 residues in the CDR3. CDR3 coding DNA: TGTGCCAGCAGCCAAGAGGGAAGCGGGGGCGGAACGCAGTATTTT. It codes for CASSQEGSGGGTQYF.

The chain links TRBV4-3 to TRBJ1-2; D unclear. Trimming took 0 bases from V and 2 from J, leaving 7 bases between them. This CDR3 spans 14 amino acids. Germline assignment: CDR1 LGHNA and CDR2 YSLEER. The CDR3 sequence: CASSQDVKNYGYTF. DNA of the CDR3: TGCGCCAGCAGCCAAGATGTAAAGAACTATGGCTACACCTTC.

Comment on this clone: At one end, the junction sequence differs from germline, possibly due to a read error. The chain employs TRBV7-7 and TRBJ2-1; D remains unclear. Germline CDR1 reads SSHAT; CDR2 reads FNYEAQ (reference sequence). This CDR3 has 13 amino acids. This CDR3 is CASSSEQYNEQFF. Written as DNA, the CDR3 is TGTGCTAGCAGCTCCGAGCAGTACAATGAGCAGTTCTTC.

This chain uses TRBV7-9 with TRBJ1-3; D uncertain. Trimming pared 4 bases from V and 9 bases from J, leaving 10 bases between. The CDR3 contains 12 residues. The germline V gene has CDR1 SEHNR and CDR2 FQNEAQ (reference sequence). Written as DNA, the CDR3 is TGTGCCAGCAGCTGGGGTGCCGGCACCATATATTTT. The encoded protein is CASSWGAGTIYF.

The rearrangement uses TRBV28 and TRBJ2-7; 7 bases agree with TRBD1. The CDR3 has 13 residues. Germline CDR1 MDHEN, CDR2 SYDVKM. Trimming removed 6 bases from V and 5 bases from J; junction bases left unmatched: 7. DNA for the CDR3: TGTGCCAGCAGACGACAGGGTGTCCACGAGCAGTACTTC. Its protein is CASRRQGVHEQYF.

CDR3 nucleotide sequence: TGCGCCAGCAGCCCCGCCGGCCTCTACGAGCAGTACTTC. This translates into CASSPAGLYEQYF. V and J are TRBV5-1 and TRBJ2-7; no reliable D call. With 4 bases removed from V and 3 bases from J, the gap between germline ends came to 11 bases. The CDR3 is 13 amino acids. Germline V gene data show CDR1 as SGHRS and CDR2 as YFSETQ. Combining the CDR3 with reference TRBV5-1 and TRBJ2-7 gives the whole variable domain KAGVTQTPRYLIKTRGQQVTLSCSPISGHRSVSWYQQTPGQGLQFLFEYFSETQRNKGNFPGRFSGRQFSNSRSEMNVSTLELGDSALYLCASSPAGLYEQYFGPGTRLTVT.

The table lists this clone with a few counts. The chain joins TRBV7-2 to TRBJ1-5; possibly TRBD1 for D (6 bases). Germline assignment: CDR1 SGHTA and CDR2 FQGNSA. There are 16 residues in the CDR3. The ends were cut back, 3 bases at V and 1 base at J, with 13 bases in the middle. CDR3 nucleotide sequence: TGTGCCAGCAGCTTGTATGGGGGCTGGAGCAATCAGCCCCAGCATTTT. This gives the protein CASSLYGGWSNQPQHF.

The V gene is TRBV10-3, the J gene TRBJ1-2, with D tentatively TRBD1 (5 bases). With 0 bases removed from V and 2 bases from J, the gap between germline ends came to 10 bases. Looked up from germline, CDR1 is ENHRY and CDR2 is SYGVKD. This CDR3 contains 15 residues. As DNA, the CDR3 is TGTGCCATCAGTGAGTCGGGGACGGTAAACTATGGCTACACCTTC. Its protein product is CAISESGTVNYGYTF.

Only one count was recorded for this clone. Other nucleotide sequences from this sample produce the same CDR3. The J gene is TRBJ1-1, the V gene TRBV5-1; D is unclear. The germline gives CDR1 SGHRS, CDR2 YFSETQ. V lost 0 bases to trimming and J lost 2 bases, with 5 bases between them. This CDR3 is built from 13 residues. The DNA of the CDR3 is TGCGCCAGCAGCTTGGCCGGAAACACTGAAGCTTTCTTT. As protein: CASSLAGNTEAFF.

The chain couples TRBV5-1 to TRBJ1-4; no firm D call. V dropped 4 bases and J dropped 7 bases, with 11 bases sitting between them. Looked up from germline, CDR1 is SGHRS and CDR2 is YFSETQ. This CDR3 spans 13 amino acids. CDR3 coding DNA: TGCGCCAGCAGCGCTCAGACAACTGAAAAACTGTTTTTT. Translation gives CASSAQTTEKLFF.

V and J are TRBV7-9 and TRBJ2-7; 8 bases are a match to TRBD1. From germline, CDR1 is SEHNR and CDR2 FQNEAQ (reference sequence). The CDR3 is 14 amino acids. Trimming removed 4 bases from V and 3 bases from J; junction bases left unmatched: 5. The CDR3 nucleotides read TGTGCCAGCAGCTCTGGACAGGGTAGCTACGAGCAGTACTTC. It encodes CASSSGQGSYEQYF.

This clone has more than one count but fewer than ten. The V gene is TRBV5-1, the J gene TRBJ1-6, with D perhaps TRBD1 (5 bases). The CDR3 extends over 15 amino acids. V lost 7 bases and J lost 13, with 24 bases in between. Germline V gene sequence: CDR1 SGHRS, CDR2 YFSETQ. The CDR3 sequence: CASQGGGFSSEPLHF. CDR3 DNA: TGCGCCAGCCAAGGCGGGGGATTCTCTAGTGAGCCCCTCCACTTT.

This chain uses TRBV6-5 with TRBJ1-2; possibly TRBD1 for D (6 bases). The CDR3 sequence is 15 residues long. Trimming stripped 4 bases from V and 0 bases from J, with 12 bases between. Germline V lookup: CDR1 MNHEY, CDR2 SVGAGI. CDR3 loop: CASSSTGSTNYGYTF. CDR3 DNA sequence: TGTGCCAGCAGTTCTACAGGGTCTACTAACTATGGCTACACCTTC.

The chain links TRBV10-1 to TRBJ2-7, with 9 nucleotides matching TRBD1. V dropped 10 bases and J dropped 0; count of bases not matched to a gene: 7. Germline loops: CDR1 WNHNN, CDR2 SYGVQD (reference sequence). The CDR3 sequence is 14 residues long. The CDR3 sequence: CATGTGHYSYEQYF. Here the CDR3 DNA reads TGCGCCACCGGGACAGGGCACTACTCCTACGAGCAGTACTTC.